This T cell receptor (beta chain) was sequenced for a study of T cells in Graves' hyperthyroidism and ophthalmopathy (dated by TCRdb to the late 2010s). Study-level background: Peripheral blood was sampled at the time of initial diagnosis, prior to any treatment. Once sampling was done, hyperthyroidism patients were given methimazole at a starting dose of 30 mg daily, whereas ophthalmopathy patients were given high-dose intravenous methylprednisolone. A discovery cohort of around 100 patients, 43 with Graves' ophthalmopathy and over 55 with stable Graves' hyperthyroidism, was used to find distinguishing TCR V-J signatures. The paper reports TCR Vbeta CDR3 sequencing of 135 peripheral blood samples: approximately 41 ophthalmopathy, around 80 hyperthyroidism and around 17 progressor patients. For training and testing, the 110 or so patients in the discovery cohort were randomly divided in a 7:3 ratio. Prospective prediction of ophthalmopathy was tested in an independent validation cohort of 18 to 20 hyperthyroidism patients and 15 to 17 patients who later progressed to ophthalmopathy. The study also compared thyroid tissue and blood T-cell repertoires from more than five Graves' hyperthyroidism patients. Beyond this particular receptor, the publication reports: In validation, progression to ophthalmopathy was predicted by the model with 70.59% sensitivity and around 75% specificity, a median of roughly 6 months before onset. A 13 V-J signature model separated ophthalmopathy from stable hyperthyroidism, with 87.88% sensitivity and about 81% specificity in cross-validation and 80%/75% in testing. Sample size was not statistically predetermined, and blinding of investigators to group allocation was not performed. Most expanded thyroid clonotypes (frequency above 0.001) were also detected in blood, suggesting blood repertoires may reflect thyroid immune responses.

This clonotype has a count of ten or more. Its antigen is still unknown. Within one base of it there is no much larger clone, and no base qualities were kept. A patient counted as having stable Graves' hyperthyroidism if no progression to ophthalmopathy occurred over 18 months of follow-up. The hyperthyroidism patients were between 18 and 65 years old and newly diagnosed, with a disease duration of less than 2 months. The study excluded patients with uncontrolled infections, other autoimmune diseases, pregnancy or lactation. Diagnoses were based on clinical symptoms, serum thyroxine and TRAb, thyroid ultrasound and orbital computed tomography. Ficoll-Paque density gradient centrifugation was used to isolate PBMCs from about 9.4 ml of fresh peripheral blood. Total RNA was extracted using Trizol reagent, and RNA quality was assessed on an Agilent 2100 Bioanalyzer. Amplification of TCR beta CDR3 regions was carried out from RNA transcripts. For the first round of RT-PCR on the TCR CDR3, the HTBI primer set was used together with the Qiagen OneStep RT-PCR kit. A second multiplex PCR round built the libraries, followed by size selection and purification. Paired-end sequencing of the libraries was performed with 100 bp reads on an Illumina HiSeq2000. In the paper's pipeline: SOAPnuke was used to process the raw data, throwing out any read that contained adapters or uncalled bases, had a mean Phred below 15, or lacked an exact constant-primer or identifier match. COPE v1.2.5 was used to merge the high-quality paired reads, and each unique nucleotide sequence was defined as a clonotype. MiTCR v1.1 was used to align clonotypes to the IMGT TRBV, TRBD and TRBJ reference segments. Only V-J combinations with frequency above 0.0001, covering roughly 99% of repertoires, were analysed. The TCS score was defined as F50 (clonal expansion) divided by E x V (chaos), with BLOSUM62-based TCRdist calculated between CDR3 peptides within each V-J. Welch's t-statistics and random forest reduced just over 500 V-J features to 10 to 15, which were used in a naive Bayes classifier (R e1071). Through fastp at Q25 and MiXCR, TCRdb rebuilt clones from the public reads, retaining in-frame beta chains. Each entry merges the rows of one CDR3 protein and shows their most common DNA and genes. Here the V and J calls rest on TCRdb's processing, not on the authors' analysis. The sample contains about 400,000 distinct CDR3 sequences, more than 15% of them found a single time. The ten top clones hold 13% to 15% of the sample.

The CDR3 numbers 16 residues from cysteine through phenylalanine. Just the 48-base CDR3 DNA is kept, in frame starting at base 1. Ends trimmed: V by 4 bases, J by 4 bases; bases unmatched to a gene: 13. Taken from the germline V gene, the CDR1 and CDR2 loops are MDHEN and SYDVKM. In this chain, TRBV28 is recombined with TRBJ2-7, with TRBD2 matching 7 junction bases. The origin of this receptor is a woman between 18 and 29 years old with Graves' hyperthyroidism. The material sequenced was blood. CDR3 region: CASSSPLGGEIYEQYF. Here is the DNA: TGTGCCAGCAGTTCACCCCTGGGGGGGGAGATATACGAGCAGTACTTC.